The source of this TCR beta chain is a study of blood T cell repertoires in COVID-19. Turning to the study itself: COVID-19 samples from acute and convalescent phases originated in the United States, Italy and Spain.

The method was immunoSEQ multiplex PCR; TCRdb's version includes in-frame clones alone and lacks a portion of them. In the table there are fewer than 350,000 clones, 80% to 90% of which are singletons. This CDR3 region has 13 residues. V was trimmed by 5 bases and J by 4 bases, leaving 11 bases between them. Per the germline V gene, CDR1 is LNHDA and CDR2 is SQIVND (reference sequence). In its sample, this clone was seen once. The chain links TRBV19 to TRBJ1-2; possible D gene TRBD1, 6 bases. Input material: PBMCs or T cells enriched from blood (not recorded which). The source of this sequence is a woman aged 40 to 50 with acute COVID-19. The CDR3 loop reads CASSPDSSYGYTF. Written as DNA, the CDR3 is TGTGCCAGTAGTCCGGACAGCTCCTATGGCTACACCTTC.